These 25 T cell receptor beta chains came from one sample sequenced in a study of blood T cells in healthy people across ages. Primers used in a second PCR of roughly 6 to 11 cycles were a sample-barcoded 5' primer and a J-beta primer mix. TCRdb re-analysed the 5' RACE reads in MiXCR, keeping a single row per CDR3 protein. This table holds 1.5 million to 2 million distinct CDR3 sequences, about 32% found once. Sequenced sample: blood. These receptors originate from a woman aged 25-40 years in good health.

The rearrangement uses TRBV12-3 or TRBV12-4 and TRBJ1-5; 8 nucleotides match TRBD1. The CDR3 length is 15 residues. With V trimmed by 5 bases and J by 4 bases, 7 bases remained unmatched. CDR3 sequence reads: CASSRDRGLNQPQHF. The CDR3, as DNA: TGTGCCAGCAGTAGAGACAGGGGATTAAATCAGCCCCAGCATTTT.

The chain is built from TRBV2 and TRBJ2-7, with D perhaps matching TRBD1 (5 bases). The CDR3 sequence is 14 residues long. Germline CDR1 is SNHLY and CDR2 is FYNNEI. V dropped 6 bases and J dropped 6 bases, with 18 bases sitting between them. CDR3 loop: CASSPSWGSSEQYF. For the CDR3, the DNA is TGTGCCAGCAGCCCAAGTTGGGGCAGCAGCGAGCAGTACTTC. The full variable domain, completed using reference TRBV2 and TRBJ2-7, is EPEVTQTPSHQVTQMGQEVILRCVPISNHLYFYWYRQILGQKVEFLVSFYNNEISEKSEIFDDQFSVERPDGSNFTLKIRSTKLEDSAMYFCASSPSWGSSEQYFGPGTRLTVT.

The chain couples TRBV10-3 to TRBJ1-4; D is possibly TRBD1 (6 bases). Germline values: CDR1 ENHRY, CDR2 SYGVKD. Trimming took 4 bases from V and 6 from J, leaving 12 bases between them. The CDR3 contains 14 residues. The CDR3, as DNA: TGTGCCATCAGTGGGGGGGGCTTGGATGAAAAACTGTTTTTT. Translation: CAISGGGLDEKLFF.

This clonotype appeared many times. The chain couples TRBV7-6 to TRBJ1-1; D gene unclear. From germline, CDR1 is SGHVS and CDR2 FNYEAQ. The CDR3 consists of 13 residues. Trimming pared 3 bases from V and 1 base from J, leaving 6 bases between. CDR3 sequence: CASSFQENTEAFF. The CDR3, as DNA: TGTGCCAGCAGCTTTCAGGAGAACACTGAAGCTTTCTTT.

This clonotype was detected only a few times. In nucleotides, the CDR3 is TGCGCCAGCACGGTCCCGGGACAGGGCTACAATGAGCAGTTCTTC. As protein: CASTVPGQGYNEQFF. The chain joins TRBV5-1 to TRBJ2-1; the match to TRBD1 covers 9 bases. In germline, CDR1 is SGHRS, CDR2 YFSETQ. The CDR3 consists of 15 residues. Losses at the gene ends were 6 bases for V and 3 bases for J; bases not matched to a gene: 7.

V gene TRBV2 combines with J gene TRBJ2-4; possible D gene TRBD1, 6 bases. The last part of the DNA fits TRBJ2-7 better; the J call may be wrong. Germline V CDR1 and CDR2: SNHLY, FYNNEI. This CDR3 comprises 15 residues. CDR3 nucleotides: TGTGCCAGCAGTGACAGGACCAGAGGGGGCTACGAGCAGTACTTC. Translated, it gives CASSDRTRGGYEQYF.

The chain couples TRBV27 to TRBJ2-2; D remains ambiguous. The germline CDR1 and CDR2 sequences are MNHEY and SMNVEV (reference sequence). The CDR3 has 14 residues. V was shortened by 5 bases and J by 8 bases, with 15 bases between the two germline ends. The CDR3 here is CASSPDIRPGELFF. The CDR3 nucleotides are TGTGCCAGCAGTCCCGATATAAGGCCGGGGGAGCTGTTTTTT.

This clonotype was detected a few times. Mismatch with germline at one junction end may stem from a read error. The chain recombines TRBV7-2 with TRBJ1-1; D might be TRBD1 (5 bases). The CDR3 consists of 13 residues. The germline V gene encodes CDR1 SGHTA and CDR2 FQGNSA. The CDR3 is CASSQIRGTEAFF. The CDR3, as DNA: TGTGCCAGCAGCCAAATCCGGGGCACTGAGGCTTTCTTT.

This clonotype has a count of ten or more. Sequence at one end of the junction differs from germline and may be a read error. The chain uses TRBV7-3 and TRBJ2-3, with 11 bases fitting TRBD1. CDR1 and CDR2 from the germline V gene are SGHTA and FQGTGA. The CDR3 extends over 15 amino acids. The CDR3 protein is CASSLTGTGGDTQYF. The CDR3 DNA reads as TGCGCCAGCAGCCTTACCGGGACAGGGGGTGATACGCAGTATTTT.

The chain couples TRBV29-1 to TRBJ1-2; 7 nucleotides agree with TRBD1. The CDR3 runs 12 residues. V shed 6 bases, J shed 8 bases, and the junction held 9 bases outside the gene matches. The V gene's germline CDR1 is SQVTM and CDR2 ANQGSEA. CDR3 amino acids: CSVRQGGDGYTF. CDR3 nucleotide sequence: TGCAGCGTCAGGCAGGGGGGAGACGGCTACACCTTC.

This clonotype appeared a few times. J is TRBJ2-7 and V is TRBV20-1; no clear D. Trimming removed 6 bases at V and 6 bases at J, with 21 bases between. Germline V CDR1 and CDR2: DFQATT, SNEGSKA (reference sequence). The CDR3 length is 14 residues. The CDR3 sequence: CSALLSTADAEQYF. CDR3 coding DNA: TGCAGTGCCCTTCTTAGCACAGCTGATGCCGAGCAGTACTTC.

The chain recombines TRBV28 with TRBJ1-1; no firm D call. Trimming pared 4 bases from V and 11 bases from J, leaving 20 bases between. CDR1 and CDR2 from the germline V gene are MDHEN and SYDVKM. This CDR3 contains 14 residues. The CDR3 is CASSSLGPPPPAFF. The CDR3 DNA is TGTGCCAGCAGTTCACTGGGCCCCCCTCCGCCCGCTTTCTTT.

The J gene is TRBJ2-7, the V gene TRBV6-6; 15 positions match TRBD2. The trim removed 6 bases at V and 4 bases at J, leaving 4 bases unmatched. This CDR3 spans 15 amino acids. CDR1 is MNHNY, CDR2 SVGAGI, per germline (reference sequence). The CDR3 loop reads CASRRTSGGEYEQYF. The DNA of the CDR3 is TGTGCCAGCAGGCGGACTAGCGGGGGGGAATACGAGCAGTACTTC.

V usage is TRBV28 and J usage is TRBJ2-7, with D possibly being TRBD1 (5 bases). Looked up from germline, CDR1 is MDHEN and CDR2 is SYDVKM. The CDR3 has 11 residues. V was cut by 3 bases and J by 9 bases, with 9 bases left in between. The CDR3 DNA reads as TGTGCCAGCAGTTTTCCTACAGGGCAGTACTTC. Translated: CASSFPTGQYF.

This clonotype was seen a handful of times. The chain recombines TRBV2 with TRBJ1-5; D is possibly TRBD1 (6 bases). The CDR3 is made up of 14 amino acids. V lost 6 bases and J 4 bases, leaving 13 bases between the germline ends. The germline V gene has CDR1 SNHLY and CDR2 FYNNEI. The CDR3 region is CASRAEGGNQPQHF. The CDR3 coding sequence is TGTGCCAGCAGGGCGGAAGGGGGAAATCAGCCCCAGCATTTT.

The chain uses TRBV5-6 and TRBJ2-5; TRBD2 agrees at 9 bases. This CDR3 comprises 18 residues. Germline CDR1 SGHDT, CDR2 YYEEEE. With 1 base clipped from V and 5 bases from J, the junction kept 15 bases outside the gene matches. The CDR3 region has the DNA TGTGCCAGCAGCTTGCTTGGCCAGCGGGAGGCCCGGGGCGAGACCCAGTACTTC. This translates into CASSLLGQREARGETQYF.

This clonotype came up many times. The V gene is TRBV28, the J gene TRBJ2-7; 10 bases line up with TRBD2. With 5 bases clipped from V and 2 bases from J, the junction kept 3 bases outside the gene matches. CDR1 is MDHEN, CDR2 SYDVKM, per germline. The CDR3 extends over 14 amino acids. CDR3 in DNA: TGTGCCAGCAGTCTAGCGGGGGCCGCCTACGAGCAGTACTTC. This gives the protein CASSLAGAAYEQYF.

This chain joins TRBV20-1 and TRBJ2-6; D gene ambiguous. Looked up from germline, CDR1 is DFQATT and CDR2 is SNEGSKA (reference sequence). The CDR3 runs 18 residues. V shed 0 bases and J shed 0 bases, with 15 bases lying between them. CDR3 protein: CSARDTDSPFSGANVLTF. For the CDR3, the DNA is TGCAGTGCTAGAGATACAGACTCCCCCTTCTCTGGGGCCAACGTCCTGACTTTC.

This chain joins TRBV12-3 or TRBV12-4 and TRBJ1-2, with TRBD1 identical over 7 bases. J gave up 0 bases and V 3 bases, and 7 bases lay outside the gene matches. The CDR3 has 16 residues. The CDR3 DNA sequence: TGTGCCAGCAGTTTGAGGGGGCAGTTCTCTAACTATGGCTACACCTTC. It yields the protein CASSLRGQFSNYGYTF.

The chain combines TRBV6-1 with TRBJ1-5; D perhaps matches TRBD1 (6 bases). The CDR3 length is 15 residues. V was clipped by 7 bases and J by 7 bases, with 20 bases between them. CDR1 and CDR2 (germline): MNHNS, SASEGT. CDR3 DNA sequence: TGTGCCAGCATTCACACGAACCGACAGGCGCAGCCCCAGCATTTT. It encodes CASIHTNRQAQPQHF.

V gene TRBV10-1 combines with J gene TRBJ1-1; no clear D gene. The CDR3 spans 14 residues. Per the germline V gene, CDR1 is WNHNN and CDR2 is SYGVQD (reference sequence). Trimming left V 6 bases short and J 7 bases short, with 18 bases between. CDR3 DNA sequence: TGCGCCAGCAGCCGGTCTGCGACCATGGTTGAAGCTTTCTTT. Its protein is CASSRSATMVEAFF.

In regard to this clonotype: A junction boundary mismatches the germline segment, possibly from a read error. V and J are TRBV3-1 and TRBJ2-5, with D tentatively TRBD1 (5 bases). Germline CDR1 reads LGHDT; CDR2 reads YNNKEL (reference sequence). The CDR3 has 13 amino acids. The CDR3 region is CASNQNRQETQYF. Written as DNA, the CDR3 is TGTGCCAGCAACCAAAACAGGCAAGAGACCCAGTACTTC.

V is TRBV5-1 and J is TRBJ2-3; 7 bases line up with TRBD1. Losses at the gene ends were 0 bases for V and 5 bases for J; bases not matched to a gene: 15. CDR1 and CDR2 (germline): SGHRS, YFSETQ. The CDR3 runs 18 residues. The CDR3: CASSLEGRHRGSEDTQYF. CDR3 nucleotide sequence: TGCGCCAGCAGCTTGGAGGGCCGGCACAGGGGCTCGGAAGATACGCAGTATTTT.

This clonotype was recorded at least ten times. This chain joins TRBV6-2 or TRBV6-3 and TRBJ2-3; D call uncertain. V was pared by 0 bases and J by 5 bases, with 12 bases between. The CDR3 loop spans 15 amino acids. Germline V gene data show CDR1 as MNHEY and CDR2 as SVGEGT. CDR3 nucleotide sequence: TGTGCCAGCAGTTACTCGATGCAGAACGTAGATACGCAGTATTTT. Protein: CASSYSMQNVDTQYF.

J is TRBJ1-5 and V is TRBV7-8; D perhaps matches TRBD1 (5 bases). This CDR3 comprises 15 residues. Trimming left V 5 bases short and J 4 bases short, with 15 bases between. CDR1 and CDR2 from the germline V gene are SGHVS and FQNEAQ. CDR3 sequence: CASSAVGGLNQPQHF. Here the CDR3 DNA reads TGTGCCAGCAGCGCTGTTGGGGGGTTGAATCAGCCCCAGCATTTT. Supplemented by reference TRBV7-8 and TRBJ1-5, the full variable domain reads GAGVSQSPRYKVAKRGQDVALRCDPISGHVSLFWYQQALGQGPEFLTYFQNEAQLDKSGLPSDRFFAERPEGSVSTLKIQRTQQEDSAVYLCASSAVGGLNQPQHFGDGTRLSIL.